Presented here are 26 T cell receptor beta chains from one specimen sequenced in a study of T cells expressing NK-cell markers. From the 5' RACE reads, TCRdb lists one entry per CDR3 protein and no DNA. This sample's clone table lists about 400,000 distinct CDR3 sequences. Sequences were obtained from blood T cells: a sorted CD56 or NKG2C T cell subset, CD4+ or CD8+ T cells, or bulk PBMC T cells (not recorded which). These receptors all stem from a woman aged 50 to 60 in good health.

The J gene is TRBJ2-3, the V gene TRBV10-2; TCRdb returns TRBD1, unconfirmable since there is no DNA. The V gene's germline CDR1 is WSHSY and CDR2 SAAADI. This CDR3 is built from 13 residues. The CDR3 loop is CASKVAPTDTQYF.

V gene TRBV9 combines with J gene TRBJ2-1; TCRdb reports TRBD2, a call that lacks DNA to check it against. The CDR3 loop spans 16 amino acids. Germline V gene sequence: CDR1 SGDLS, CDR2 YYNGEE. CDR3 sequence: CASSVHSAGAYNEQFF. The whole variable domain, filled in from reference TRBV9 and TRBJ2-1, reads DSGVTQTPKHLITATGQRVTLRCSPRSGDLSVYWYQQSLDQGLQFLIQYYNGEERAKGNILERFSAQQFPDLHSELNLSSLELGDSALYFCASSVHSAGAYNEQFFGPGTRLTVL.

The rearrangement links TRBV4-2 to TRBJ2-3. The CDR3 runs to 13 residues. Germline assignment: CDR1 LGHNA and CDR2 YNFKEQ. The CDR3 reads CASSPLEADTQYF.

The chain combines TRBV4-1 with TRBJ2-1; TCRdb designates TRBD2, a call that cannot be tested without DNA. The CDR3 sequence is 16 residues long. Germline CDR1 is MGHRA and CDR2 is YSYEKL. The CDR3 reads CASSQGLAGADNEQFF.

The rearrangement joins TRBV5-1 to TRBJ2-1; TCRdb names TRBD1, which stays unverified in the absence of DNA. This CDR3 is 13 amino acids long. Germline CDR1 SGHRS, CDR2 YFSETQ. CDR3 sequence reads: CASSPESTGAPFF.

The rearrangement links TRBV12-3 or TRBV12-4 to TRBJ2-2; TCRdb picks TRBD1, but there is no DNA to check that call. This CDR3 spans 14 amino acids. The CDR3 protein is CASSWVRGEGELFF.

The genes are TRBV4-1 and TRBJ2-2; TCRdb's D call, TRBD1, is unchecked because there is no DNA. Germline CDR1 is MGHRA and CDR2 is YSYEKL. This CDR3 has 15 amino acids. This CDR3 reads CASSQTGAAAGELFF.

J is TRBJ2-3 and V is TRBV11-2; TCRdb's D gene call, TRBD2, goes unchecked for lack of DNA. CDR1 and CDR2 from the germline V gene are SGHAT and FQNNGV. CDR3 length: 17 amino acids. This CDR3 reads CASSLVSGRTSTDTQYF.

The chain carries TRBV5-1 and TRBJ1-1. This CDR3 has 13 residues. Germline-derived CDR1 and CDR2 are SGHRS and YFSETQ. Here the CDR3 reads CASSLDRGFEAFF.

The gene calls are TRBV5-1 and TRBJ2-7. CDR1 is SGHRS, CDR2 YFSETQ, per germline. This CDR3 has 15 amino acids. This CDR3 reads CASSLLTGSSYEQYF.

The genes are TRBV5-1 and TRBJ1-2. This CDR3 contains 12 residues. CDR1 is SGHRS and CDR2 is YFSETQ in the germline V gene. CDR3 residues: CASSVGAYGYTF.

The gene calls are TRBV9 and TRBJ1-2; no DNA is available, so the TRBD1 call from TCRdb remains unchecked. There are 15 residues in the CDR3. The germline gives CDR1 SGDLS, CDR2 YYNGEE. Here the CDR3 reads CASKLGTGANYGYTF.

J is TRBJ2-1 and V is TRBV12-3 or TRBV12-4; TCRdb's assignment of TRBD1 cannot be checked, as there is no DNA. This CDR3 region has 13 residues. The chain's CDR3 is CASTPDWNNEQFF.

The chain employs TRBV6-1 and TRBJ2-5; TCRdb's assignment of TRBD2 cannot be checked, as there is no DNA. The CDR3 consists of 15 residues. The germline CDR1 and CDR2 sequences are MNHNS and SASEGT. The CDR3 here is CASSPRGGYQETQYF.

The V gene is TRBV7-9, the J gene TRBJ2-5; TCRdb designates TRBD2, a call that cannot be tested without DNA. CDR3 size: 13 residues. Germline values: CDR1 SEHNR, CDR2 FQNEAQ (reference sequence). CDR3 in amino acids: CASSLSREGYQYF.

The chain recombines TRBV5-6 with TRBJ2-1; without DNA, the TCRdb call of TRBD2 cannot be checked. The CDR3 is made up of 16 amino acids. CDR1 is SGHDT, CDR2 YYEEEE, per germline. CDR3 sequence reads: CASSSPPISSYNEQFF. The variable domain in full, completed from reference TRBV5-6 and TRBJ2-1, reads DAGVTQSPTHLIKTRGQQVTLRCSPKSGHDTVSWYQQALGQGPQFIFQYYEEEERQRGNFPDRFSGHQFPNYSSELNVNALLLGDSALYLCASSSPPISSYNEQFFGPGTRLTVL.

V usage is TRBV11-2 and J usage is TRBJ2-3; absent DNA, TCRdb's TRBD1 call cannot be checked. This CDR3 has 16 amino acids. The germline gives CDR1 SGHAT, CDR2 FQNNGV. The CDR3 reads CASSSGLGGSTDTQYF.

The V call is TRBV5-1, the J call TRBJ2-5; the D call of TRBD2 rests on TCRdb alone, since no DNA is present to check it. The CDR3 contains 17 residues. CDR1 is SGHRS and CDR2 is YFSETQ in the germline V gene. CDR3 in amino acids: CASSFILGEAVEETQYF.

The chain joins TRBV11-2 to TRBJ2-2. The V gene's germline CDR1 is SGHAT and CDR2 FQNNGV. This CDR3 has 12 amino acids. This chain's CDR3 is CASSAQHRELFF.

The chain has TRBV9 and TRBJ2-1; absent DNA, TCRdb's TRBD1 call cannot be checked. There are 16 residues in the CDR3. Per the germline V gene, CDR1 is SGDLS and CDR2 is YYNGEE. The CDR3: CASSVERGASYNEQFF.

The rearrangement links TRBV24-1 to TRBJ2-1; TCRdb names TRBD1, which stays unverified in the absence of DNA. Per the germline V gene, CDR1 is KGHDR and CDR2 is SFDVKD. The length of the CDR3 is 14 residues. The CDR3 loop reads CATSARDGLNEQFF.

The chain couples TRBV24-1 to TRBJ1-5; TCRdb's D call of TRBD1 is untestable without DNA. This CDR3 is 14 amino acids long. Germline V gives CDR1 KGHDR, CDR2 SFDVKD. CDR3: CATSDHRGNQPQHF.

The chain has TRBV27 and TRBJ2-1; without DNA, the TCRdb call of TRBD2 cannot be checked. Germline CDR1 and CDR2: MNHEY and SMNVEV (reference sequence). CDR3 length equals 16 residues. CDR3 region: CASSLGLADSYNEQFF.

The chain is built from TRBV5-5 and TRBJ1-1; checking the TCRdb D call of TRBD1 is not possible without DNA. The CDR3 consists of 13 residues. Per germline, CDR1 SGHKS and CDR2 YYEKEE (reference sequence). The CDR3 loop is CAISDRMNTEAFF.

The CDR3 loop reads CASSQYIGSGSNEQFF. V usage is TRBV19 and J usage is TRBJ2-1. The germline V gene encodes CDR1 LNHDA and CDR2 SQIVND (reference sequence). The CDR3 loop spans 16 amino acids.

The rearrangement links TRBV6-6 to TRBJ2-7; as DNA is missing, the TRBD2 call by TCRdb cannot be tested. Germline CDR1 reads MNHNY; CDR2 reads SVGAGI (reference sequence). The CDR3 has 15 amino acids. The CDR3 reads CASSYSKGVSDEQYF.